The entry below describes one TCR beta chain. The antigen remains undetermined. This is likely a read error, given that the CDR3 carries no conserved phenylalanine or tryptophan at its end. V lost 3 bases and J lost 5, with 4 bases in between. The CDR3 covers 11 residues. Germline V CDR1 and CDR2: MNHEY, SMNVEV (reference sequence). These data come from a study of T cell repertoires in cytomegalovirus infection. Overall study results and limits: In two of eight donors, the top clonotype was HLA-C-restricted CMV-specific.

TCRdb re-analysed the reads in MiXCR, keeping a single row per CDR3 protein. Of about 830,000 distinct CDR3 sequences in the sample, about 33% are singletons; the top ten hold approximately 13%. The TCR was taken from a human donor in good health (CMV status not recorded). Some clones in this sample may be carry-over from other donors' samples. The chain uses TRBV27 and TRBJ2-5; unclear D gene. This material consisted of cultured CD8+ T cells from PBMCs, taken from culture after CMV antigen stimulation. The DNA of the CDR3 is TGTGCCAGCAGTTTCCGGGAGACCCAGTACTCC. This codes for CASSFRETQYS.